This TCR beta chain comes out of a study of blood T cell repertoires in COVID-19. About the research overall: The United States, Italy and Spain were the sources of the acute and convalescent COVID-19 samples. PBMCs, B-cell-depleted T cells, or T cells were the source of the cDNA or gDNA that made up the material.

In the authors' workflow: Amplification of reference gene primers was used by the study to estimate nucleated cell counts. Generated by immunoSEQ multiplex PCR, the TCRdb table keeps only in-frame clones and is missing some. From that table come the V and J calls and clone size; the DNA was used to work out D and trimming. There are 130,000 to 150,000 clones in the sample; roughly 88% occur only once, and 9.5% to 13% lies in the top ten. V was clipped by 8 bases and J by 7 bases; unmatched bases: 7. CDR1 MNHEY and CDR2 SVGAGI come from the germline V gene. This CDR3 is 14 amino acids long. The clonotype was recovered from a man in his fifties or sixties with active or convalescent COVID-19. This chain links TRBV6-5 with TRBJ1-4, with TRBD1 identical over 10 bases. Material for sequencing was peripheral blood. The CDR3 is CASASGTGVEKLFF. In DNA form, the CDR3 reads TGTGCCAGCGCCTCGGGGACAGGGGTTGAAAAACTGTTTTTT.